This T cell receptor (beta chain) comes out of a study of radiotherapy plus CTLA-4 blockade in lung cancer. Overall study context: Disease control was present in roughly 30% of patients, and objective responses in about 19%. Study-level results: With interferon-beta, early dynamics of blood T cell clones were reported to best predict response. Expansion in blood of tumor-derived TCR clones was seen after radiotherapy plus ipilimumab.

The method was immunoSEQ multiplex PCR; TCRdb's version includes in-frame clones alone and lacks a portion of them. The table records tens of thousands of clones, approximately 79% of them present only once. Of note for this clone: What it binds is not known.

Ipilimumab CTLA-4 blockade and focal radiation were given to patients with chemo-refractory metastatic non-small-cell lung cancer. The material sequenced was peripheral blood, taken from a patient treated with radiotherapy plus ipilimumab. This sequence was found in a human donor with non-small cell lung cancer who had stable disease on radiotherapy plus ipilimumab.

CDR3 residues: CASSIRGQAVYTF. The DNA of the CDR3 is TGTGCCAGTAGTATAAGAGGTCAGGCGGTCTACACCTTC. This sequence joins TRBV19 and TRBJ1-2; D unclear. This CDR3 comprises 13 residues. V was clipped by 2 bases and J by 10 bases, with 14 bases between them. The germline CDR1 and CDR2 sequences are LNHDA and SQIVND (reference sequence).